These 10 T cell receptor beta chains originate from one sample sequenced in a study of blood T cell repertoires in COVID-19. Here immunoSEQ multiplex PCR was the method, and the copy in TCRdb shows in-frame clones only, minus some. Of roughly 310,000 clones in the sample, around 90% are singletons; the top ten hold roughly 2.9%. The material sequenced was peripheral blood. The receptors come from a woman in her thirties with COVID-19, enrolled during active disease.

J is TRBJ2-7 and V is TRBV11-2, with D maybe TRBD2 (7 bases). This CDR3 has 15 amino acids. Trimming left V 1 base short and J 3 bases short, with 13 bases between. Germline CDR1 reads SGHAT; CDR2 reads FQNNGV. The CDR3: CASSLVGGAVYEQYF. The CDR3 region has the DNA TGTGCCAGCAGCTTAGTAGGGGGGGCTGTCTACGAGCAGTACTTC.

This chain connects TRBV5-1 to TRBJ2-7; 10 nucleotides align to TRBD2. The V and J ends lost 3 bases and 2 bases, in that order; junction bases with no gene match: 8. The CDR3 totals 16 residues. Germline CDR1 SGHRS, CDR2 YFSETQ. CDR3 in amino acids: CASSYAGTSVTYEQYF. In DNA form, the CDR3 reads TGCGCCAGCAGCTACGCCGGGACTAGCGTAACCTACGAGCAGTACTTC. The full variable domain, its missing parts supplied by reference TRBV5-1 and TRBJ2-7, is KAGVTQTPRYLIKTRGQQVTLSCSPISGHRSVSWYQQTPGQGLQFLFEYFSETQRNKGNFPGRFSGRQFSNSRSEMNVSTLELGDSALYLCASSYAGTSVTYEQYFGPGTRLTVT.

This chain connects TRBV19 to TRBJ2-7; 14 bases map to TRBD2. CDR1 and CDR2 from the germline V gene are LNHDA and SQIVND (reference sequence). The CDR3 spans 19 residues. Germline trimming cut 2 bases from V and 0 bases from J; bases unmatched to any gene: 9. The CDR3 DNA reads TGTGCCAGTAGTATATCTGGGACCGGGACTAGCGGGAGCTCCTACGAGCAGTACTTC. This gives the protein CASSISGTGTSGSSYEQYF.

The V call is TRBV3-1 (or the pseudogene TRBV3-2), the J call TRBJ2-2; no firm D call. The CDR3 has 15 residues. Looked up from germline, CDR1 is LGHDT and CDR2 is YNNKEL (reference sequence). With 1 base removed from V and 3 bases from J, the gap between germline ends came to 9 bases. CDR3 DNA: TGTGCCAGCAGCCAAGGCCTAACGGACACCGGGGAGCTGTTTTTT. It yields the protein CASSQGLTDTGELFF.

The sample holds one count of this clone. The chain carries TRBV3-1 (or the pseudogene TRBV3-2) and TRBJ2-1, with TRBD2 matching 9 bases. The CDR3 is made up of 16 amino acids. The junction had 6 bases not matched to a gene; V was cut back by 1 base and J by 5 bases. The V gene's germline CDR1 is LGHDT and CDR2 YNNKEL (reference sequence). CDR3 coding DNA: TGTGCCAGCAGCCAAGGAGGAGCGGGAGGAGACAATGAGCAGTTCTTC. This gives the protein CASSQGGAGGDNEQFF.

This clone showed up just a few times. This chain connects TRBV5-1 to TRBJ2-2, with 7 positions matching TRBD1. CDR3 size: 15 residues. Germline V lookup: CDR1 SGHRS, CDR2 YFSETQ. After removal of 4 bases from V and 5 bases from J, the junction contained 8 bases not matched to a gene. The CDR3 loop is CASSAVQGQTGELFF. The CDR3 DNA follows: TGCGCCAGCAGCGCGGTACAGGGGCAGACCGGGGAGCTGTTTTTT. Complete variable domain (other parts from reference TRBV5-1 and TRBJ2-2): KAGVTQTPRYLIKTRGQQVTLSCSPISGHRSVSWYQQTPGQGLQFLFEYFSETQRNKGNFPGRFSGRQFSNSRSEMNVSTLELGDSALYLCASSAVQGQTGELFFGEGSRLTVL.

This clone was detected once. The DNA of the CDR3 is TGCGCCAGCAGCCAAGTTTTGAGCGGGAGAGATACGCAGTATTTT. Protein sequence: CASSQVLSGRDTQYF. The V and J genes are TRBV4-1 and TRBJ2-3; 8 bases are a match to TRBD2. The CDR3 loop spans 15 amino acids. The J segment lost 5 bases and the V segment lost 1 base, leaving 5 bases of the junction unmatched. Germline V CDR1 and CDR2: MGHRA, YSYEKL.

This clone was seen just once. Different DNA sequences within this sample yield the same CDR3. The chain couples TRBV5-1 to TRBJ2-2; 7 nucleotides align to TRBD1. The ends lost 4 bases at V and 0 bases at J; junction bases unmatched: 3. CDR1 is SGHRS, CDR2 YFSETQ, per germline. This CDR3 spans 15 amino acids. The CDR3, as DNA: TGCGCCAGCAGCCCCGGGACAGCGAACACCGGGGAGCTGTTTTTT. Protein: CASSPGTANTGELFF.

The rearrangement joins TRBV6-2 or TRBV6-3 to TRBJ2-3, with 8 bases aligning to TRBD1. The ends lost 0 bases at V and 4 bases at J; junction bases unmatched: 12. Germline V CDR1 and CDR2: MNHEY, SVGEGT. This CDR3 region has 18 residues. CDR3 region: CASSYSNYGQGFADTQYF. The CDR3 nucleotides are TGTGCCAGCAGTTACTCGAATTATGGACAGGGCTTCGCAGATACGCAGTATTTT.

This chain links TRBV2 with TRBJ1-2; no reliable D call. This CDR3 is 14 amino acids long. Germline V gene lookup returns CDR1 SNHLY and CDR2 FYNNEI. Deletions cut 1 base from V and 4 bases from J, with 10 bases between. As DNA, the CDR3 is TGTGCCAGCAGTGAAGGTGAAGCCCCCTATGGCTACACCTTC. Encoded protein: CASSEGEAPYGYTF.